Below are 9 T cell receptor beta chains sequenced from a single sample in a study of spatial heterogeneity in lung cancer. TCRdb re-derived calls from the 5' RACE reads in MiXCR, one entry per CDR3 protein. The sample lists about 16,000 distinct CDR3 sequences, around 8% occurring once. Regarding time point: sample taken at primary tumor resection. Unsorted tumor, nontumor lung tissue or cryopreserved PBMC supplied the whole RNA. The sequencing here drew on PBMCs, taken at surgery. These receptors were taken from a female donor with early-stage non-small cell lung cancer.

In this sample, this clonotype turned up many times. V usage is TRBV5-1 and J usage is TRBJ2-1, with D maybe TRBD1 (5 bases). Between the trimmed V and J ends, which lost 4 bases and 7 bases, there was a span of 12 bases. Germline V gene sequence: CDR1 SGHRS, CDR2 YFSETQ. CDR3 length equals 13 residues. This CDR3 is CASSPEGENEQFF. Written as DNA, the CDR3 is TGCGCCAGCAGCCCGGAAGGGGAAAATGAGCAGTTCTTC.

This clonotype was detected many times. For the CDR3, the DNA is TGTGCCAGCATGGAAGGGTCATCCTACGAGCAGTACTTC. Translated, it gives CASMEGSSYEQYF. This sequence joins TRBV28 and TRBJ2-7; no definite D call. The germline V gene encodes CDR1 MDHEN and CDR2 SYDVKM. The CDR3 contains 13 residues. The V and J ends lost 7 bases and 1 base respectively, with 11 bases between them.

This clonotype showed up just a few times. The chain combines TRBV6-5 with TRBJ1-2, with unresolved D. V lost 6 bases and J 3 bases, leaving 11 bases between the germline ends. The CDR3 has 13 amino acids. Germline CDR1 reads MNHEY; CDR2 reads SVGAGI. CDR3 in amino acids: CASSFRTDYGYTF. In DNA form, the CDR3 reads TGTGCCAGCAGCTTCAGGACGGACTATGGCTACACCTTC.

The gene calls are TRBV29-1 and TRBJ2-7; 8 bases are shared with TRBD2. Germline V gives CDR1 SQVTM, CDR2 ANQGSEA. The junction had 7 bases not matched to a gene; V was cut back by 6 bases and J by 3 bases. The CDR3 is made up of 13 amino acids. DNA of the CDR3: TGCAGCGTCCTCGCGGGGGGCTTCTACGAGCAGTACTTC. Residues: CSVLAGGFYEQYF.

V usage is TRBV4-3 and J usage is TRBJ2-3, with D perhaps assigned TRBD1 or TRBD2 (6 bases each). The CDR3 sequence is 17 residues long. Germline lookup yields CDR1 LGHNA and CDR2 YSLEER. V was trimmed by 5 bases and J by 7 bases, leaving 25 bases between them. The CDR3 protein is CASSTPGLRGTLNTQYF. In DNA, the CDR3 is TGCGCCAGCAGCACGCCTGGTTTAAGGGGGACTCTGAATACGCAGTATTTT.

The CDR3 sequence: CASSPSLGSYNEQFF. The CDR3 nucleotides are TGCGCCAGCAGCCCTTCCCTGGGCTCCTACAATGAGCAGTTCTTC. The rearrangement uses TRBV5-1 and TRBJ2-1; D is unresolved. The V end was cut by 4 bases, the J end by 0 bases, with 11 bases between. The CDR3 consists of 15 residues. From germline, CDR1 is SGHRS and CDR2 YFSETQ. The entire variable domain, with the rest obtained from reference TRBV5-1 and TRBJ2-1, is as follows: KAGVTQTPRYLIKTRGQQVTLSCSPISGHRSVSWYQQTPGQGLQFLFEYFSETQRNKGNFPGRFSGRQFSNSRSEMNVSTLELGDSALYLCASSPSLGSYNEQFFGPGTRLTVL.

This clonotype was observed a handful of times. The CDR3 sequence: CASSGSYNEQFF. The CDR3 nucleotides are TGTGCCAGCAGCGGGTCCTACAATGAGCAGTTCTTC. The V call is TRBV11-2, the J call TRBJ2-1; D unclear. The germline V gene encodes CDR1 SGHAT and CDR2 FQNNGV. This CDR3 is 12 amino acids long. Trimming removed 5 bases from V and 1 base from J, with 3 bases in between.

To note about this clonotype: Given a much more abundant clone one base away, this may be a read error. The chain uses TRBV30 and TRBJ2-3, with D possibly TRBD2 on 5 matching bases. The CDR3 loop spans 13 amino acids. The V and J ends lost 2 bases and 8 bases respectively, with 14 bases between them. Germline-derived CDR1 and CDR2 are GTSNPN and SVGIG (reference sequence). The CDR3 sequence: CAWSQRARGTQYF. The CDR3 DNA reads TGTGCCTGGAGTCAACGAGCCCGGGGTACGCAGTATTTT.

This clonotype has ten or more counts. The chain is built from TRBV6-5 and TRBJ1-2; maybe TRBD1 (6 bases). The V end was cut by 5 bases, the J end by 2 bases, with 12 bases between. This CDR3 has 14 amino acids. In germline, CDR1 is MNHEY, CDR2 SVGAGI. As DNA, the CDR3 is TGTGCCAGCAGTGGAGGCACAGGGAACTATGGCTACACCTTC. Its protein product is CASSGGTGNYGYTF.